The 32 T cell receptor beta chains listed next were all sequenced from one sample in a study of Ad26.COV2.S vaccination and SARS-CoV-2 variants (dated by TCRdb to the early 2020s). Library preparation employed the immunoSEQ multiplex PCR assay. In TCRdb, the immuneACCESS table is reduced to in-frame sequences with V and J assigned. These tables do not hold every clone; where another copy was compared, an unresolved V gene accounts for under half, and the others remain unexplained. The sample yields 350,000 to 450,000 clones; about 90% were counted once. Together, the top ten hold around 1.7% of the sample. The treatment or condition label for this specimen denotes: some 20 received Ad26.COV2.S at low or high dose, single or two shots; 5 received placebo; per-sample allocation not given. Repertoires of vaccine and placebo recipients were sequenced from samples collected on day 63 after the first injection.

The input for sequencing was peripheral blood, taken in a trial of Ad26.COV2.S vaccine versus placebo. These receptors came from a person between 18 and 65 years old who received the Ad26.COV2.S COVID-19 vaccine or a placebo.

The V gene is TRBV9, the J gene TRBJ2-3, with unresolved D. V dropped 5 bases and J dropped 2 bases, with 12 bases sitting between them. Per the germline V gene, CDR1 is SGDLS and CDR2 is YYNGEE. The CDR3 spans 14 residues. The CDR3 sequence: CASSSAFSTDTQYF. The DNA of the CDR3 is TGTGCCAGCAGTAGTGCGTTTTCCACAGATACGCAGTATTTT.

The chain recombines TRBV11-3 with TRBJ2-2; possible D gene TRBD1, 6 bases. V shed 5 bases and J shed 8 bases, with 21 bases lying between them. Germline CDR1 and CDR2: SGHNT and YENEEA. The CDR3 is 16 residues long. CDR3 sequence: CASSRTGSVLTGELFF. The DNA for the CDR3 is TGTGCCAGCAGCCGCACAGGGTCGGTTCTGACTGGGGAGCTGTTTTTT.

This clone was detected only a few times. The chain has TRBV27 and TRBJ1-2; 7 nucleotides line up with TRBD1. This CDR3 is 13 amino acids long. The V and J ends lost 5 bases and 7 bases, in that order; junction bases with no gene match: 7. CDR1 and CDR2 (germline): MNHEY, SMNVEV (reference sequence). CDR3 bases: TGTGCCAGCAGTATGACAGGGTTTAGTGGCTACACCTTC. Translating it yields CASSMTGFSGYTF.

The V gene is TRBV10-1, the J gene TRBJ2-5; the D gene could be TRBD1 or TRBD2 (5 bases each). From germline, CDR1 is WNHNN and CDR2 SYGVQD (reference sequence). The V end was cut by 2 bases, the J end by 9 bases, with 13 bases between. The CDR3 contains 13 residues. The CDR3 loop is CASSEAFLGAQYF. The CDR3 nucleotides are TGCGCCAGCAGTGAGGCCTTCTTGGGGGCCCAGTACTTC.

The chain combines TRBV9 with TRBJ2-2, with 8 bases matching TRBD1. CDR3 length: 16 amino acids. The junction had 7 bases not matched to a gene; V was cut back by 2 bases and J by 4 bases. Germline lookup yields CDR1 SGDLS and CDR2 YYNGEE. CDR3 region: CASSVRRQGTTGELFF. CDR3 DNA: TGTGCCAGCAGCGTGCGGCGACAGGGGACCACCGGGGAGCTGTTTTTT.

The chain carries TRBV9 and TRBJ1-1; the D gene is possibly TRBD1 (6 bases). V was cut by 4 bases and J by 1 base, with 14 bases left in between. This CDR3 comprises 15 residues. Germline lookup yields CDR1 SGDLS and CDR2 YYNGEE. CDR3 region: CASSQGRRGNTEAFF. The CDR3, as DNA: TGTGCCAGCAGCCAGGGGCGGCGGGGGAACACTGAAGCTTTCTTT.

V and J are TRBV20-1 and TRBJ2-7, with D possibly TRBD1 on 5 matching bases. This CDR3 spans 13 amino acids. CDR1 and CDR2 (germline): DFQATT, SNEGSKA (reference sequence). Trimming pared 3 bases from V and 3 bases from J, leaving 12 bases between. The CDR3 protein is CSASGGRVYEQYF. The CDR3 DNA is TGCAGTGCTAGTGGTGGCAGGGTCTACGAGCAGTACTTC.

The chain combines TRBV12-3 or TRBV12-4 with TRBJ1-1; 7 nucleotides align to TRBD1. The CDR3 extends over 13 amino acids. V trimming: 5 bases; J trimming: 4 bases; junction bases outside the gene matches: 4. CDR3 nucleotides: TGTGCCAGCAGTCAGGGGGGTGGCACTGAAGCTTTCTTT. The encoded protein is CASSQGGGTEAFF.

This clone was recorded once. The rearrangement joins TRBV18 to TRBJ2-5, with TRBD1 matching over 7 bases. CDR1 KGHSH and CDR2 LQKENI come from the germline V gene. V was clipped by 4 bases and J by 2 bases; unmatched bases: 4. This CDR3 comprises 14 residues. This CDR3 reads CASSRGQRQETQYF. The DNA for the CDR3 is TGTGCCAGCTCACGGGGACAGAGACAAGAGACCCAGTACTTC.

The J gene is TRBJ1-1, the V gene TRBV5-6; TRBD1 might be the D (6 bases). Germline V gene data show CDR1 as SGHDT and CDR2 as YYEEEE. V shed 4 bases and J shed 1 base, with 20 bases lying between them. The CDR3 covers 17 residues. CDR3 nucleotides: TGTGCCAGCAGCGAAACTCCATACCCAGGGGAGAACACTGAAGCTTTCTTT. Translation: CASSETPYPGENTEAFF.

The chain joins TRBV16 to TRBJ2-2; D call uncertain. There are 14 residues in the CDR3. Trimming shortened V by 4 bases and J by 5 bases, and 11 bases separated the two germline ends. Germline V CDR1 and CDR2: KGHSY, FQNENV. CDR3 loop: CASSPLLTTGELFF. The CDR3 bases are TGTGCCAGCAGCCCCCTGCTAACGACCGGGGAGCTGTTTTTT.

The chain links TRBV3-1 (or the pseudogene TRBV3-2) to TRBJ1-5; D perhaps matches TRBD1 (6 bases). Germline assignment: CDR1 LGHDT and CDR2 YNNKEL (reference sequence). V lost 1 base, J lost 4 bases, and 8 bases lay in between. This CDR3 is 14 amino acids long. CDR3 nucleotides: TGTGCCAGCAGCCAAGGGCAGGGGAATCAGCCCCAGCATTTT. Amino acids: CASSQGQGNQPQHF.

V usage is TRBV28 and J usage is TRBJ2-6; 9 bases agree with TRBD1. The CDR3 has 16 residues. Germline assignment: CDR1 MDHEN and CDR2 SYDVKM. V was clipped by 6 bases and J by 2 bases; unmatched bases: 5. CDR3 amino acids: CASRTTGGTGANVLTF. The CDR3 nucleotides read TGTGCCAGCAGGACTACAGGGGGCACTGGGGCCAACGTCCTGACTTTC.

The CDR3 DNA reads as TGTGCCAGCAGCACAGGACTAGCGGGGGGGCCTGGCATTCAGTACTTC. Protein sequence: CASSTGLAGGPGIQYF. The gene calls are TRBV7-8 and TRBJ2-4; 15 bases agree with TRBD2. V lost 5 bases to trimming and J lost 9 bases; unmatched junction nucleotides: 8. The CDR3 contains 16 residues. Germline assignment: CDR1 SGHVS and CDR2 FQNEAQ.

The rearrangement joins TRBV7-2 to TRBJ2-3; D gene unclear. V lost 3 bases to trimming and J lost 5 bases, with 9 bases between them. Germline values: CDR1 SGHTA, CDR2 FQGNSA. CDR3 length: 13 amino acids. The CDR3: CASSLGMEDTQYF. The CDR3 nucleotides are TGTGCCAGCAGCTTGGGGATGGAAGATACGCAGTATTTT.

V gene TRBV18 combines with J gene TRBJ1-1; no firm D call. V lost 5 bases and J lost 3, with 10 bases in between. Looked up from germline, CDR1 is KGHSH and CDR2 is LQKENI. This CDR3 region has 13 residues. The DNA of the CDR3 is TGTGCCAGCTCAGAGGCAGTTTACACTGAAGCTTTCTTT. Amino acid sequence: CASSEAVYTEAFF.

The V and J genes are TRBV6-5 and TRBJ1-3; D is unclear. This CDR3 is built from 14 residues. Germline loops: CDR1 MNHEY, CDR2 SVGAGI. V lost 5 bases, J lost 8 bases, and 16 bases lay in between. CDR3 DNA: TGTGCCAGCAGTAAATCATTCCGTAGGGACACCATATATTTT. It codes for CASSKSFRRDTIYF.

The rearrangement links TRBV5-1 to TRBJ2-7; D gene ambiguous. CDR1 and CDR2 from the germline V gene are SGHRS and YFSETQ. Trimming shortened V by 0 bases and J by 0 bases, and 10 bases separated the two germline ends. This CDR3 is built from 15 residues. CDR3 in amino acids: CASSLDSQSSYEQYF. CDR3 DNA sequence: TGCGCCAGCAGCTTGGATAGCCAGAGCTCCTACGAGCAGTACTTC.

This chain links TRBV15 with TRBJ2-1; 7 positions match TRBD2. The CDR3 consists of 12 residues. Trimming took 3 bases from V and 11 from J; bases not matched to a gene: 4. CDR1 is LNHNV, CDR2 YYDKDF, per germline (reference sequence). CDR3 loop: CATSSLRGKQFF. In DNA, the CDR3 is TGTGCCACCAGCAGTCTGCGGGGGAAGCAGTTCTTC. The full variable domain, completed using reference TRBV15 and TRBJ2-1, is DAMVIQNPRYQVTQFGKPVTLSCSQTLNHNVMYWYQQKSSQAPKLLFHYYDKDFNNEADTPDNFQSRRPNTSFCFLDIRSPGLGDTAMYLCATSSLRGKQFFGPGTRLTVL.

The CDR3 sequence is CASSQDLGYQETQYF. The CDR3 DNA reads as TGTGCCAGCAGCCAAGATCTTGGGTACCAAGAGACCCAGTACTTC. The gene calls are TRBV14 and TRBJ2-5; no clear D gene. Germline V lookup: CDR1 SGHDN, CDR2 FVKESK. V was cut by 0 bases and J by 0 bases, with 8 bases left in between. This CDR3 region has 15 residues.

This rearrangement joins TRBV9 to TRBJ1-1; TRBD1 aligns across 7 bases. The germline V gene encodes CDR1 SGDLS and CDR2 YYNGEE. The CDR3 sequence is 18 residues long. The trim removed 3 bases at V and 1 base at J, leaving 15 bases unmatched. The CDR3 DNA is TGTGCCAGCAGCGAACGACAGGGCTGGGACGGGGGGAACACTGAAGCTTTCTTT. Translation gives CASSERQGWDGGNTEAFF.

The CDR3 sequence is CASSPTGYMNTEAFF. CDR3 bases: TGTGCCAGCAGTCCTACAGGGTACATGAACACTGAAGCTTTCTTT. The V and J genes are TRBV27 and TRBJ1-1, with D maybe TRBD1 (6 bases). The CDR3 loop spans 15 amino acids. V was shortened by 5 bases and J by 0 bases, with 13 bases between the two germline ends. Germline values: CDR1 MNHEY, CDR2 SMNVEV (reference sequence).

Written as DNA, the CDR3 is TGTGCCAGCAGTTTATCGGAAGGGATGGGGCAGTTCTTC. Its translation: CASSLSEGMGQFF. This chain links TRBV27 with TRBJ2-1; D remains ambiguous. There are 13 residues in the CDR3. The V end was cut by 0 bases, the J end by 12 bases, with 12 bases between. Germline V gene sequence: CDR1 MNHEY, CDR2 SMNVEV (reference sequence).

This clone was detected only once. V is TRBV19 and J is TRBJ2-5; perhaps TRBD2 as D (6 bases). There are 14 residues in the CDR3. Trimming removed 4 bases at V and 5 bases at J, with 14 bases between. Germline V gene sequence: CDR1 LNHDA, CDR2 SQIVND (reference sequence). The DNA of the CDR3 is TGTGCCAGTAGTAGCGGGGTTGGAGAGGAGACCCAGTACTTC. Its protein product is CASSSGVGEETQYF.

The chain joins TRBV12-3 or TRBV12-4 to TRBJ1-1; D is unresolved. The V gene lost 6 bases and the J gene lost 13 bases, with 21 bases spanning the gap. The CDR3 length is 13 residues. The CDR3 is CASSGWSSPSIFF. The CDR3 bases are TGTGCCAGCAGCGGTTGGTCCTCCCCCTCCATTTTCTTT.

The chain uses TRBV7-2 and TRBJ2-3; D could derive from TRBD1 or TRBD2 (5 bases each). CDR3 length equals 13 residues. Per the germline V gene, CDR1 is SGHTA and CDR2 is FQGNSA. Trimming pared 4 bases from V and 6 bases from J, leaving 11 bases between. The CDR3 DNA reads TGTGCCAGCAGCTATAACCGGGGCGATACGCAGTATTTT. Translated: CASSYNRGDTQYF.

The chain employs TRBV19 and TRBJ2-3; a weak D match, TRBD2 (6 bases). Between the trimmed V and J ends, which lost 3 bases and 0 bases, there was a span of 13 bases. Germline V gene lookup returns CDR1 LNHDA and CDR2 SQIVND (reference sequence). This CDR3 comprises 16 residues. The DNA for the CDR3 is TGTGCCAGTAGTATCGGAACGGGGACTAGCACAGATACGCAGTATTTT. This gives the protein CASSIGTGTSTDTQYF.

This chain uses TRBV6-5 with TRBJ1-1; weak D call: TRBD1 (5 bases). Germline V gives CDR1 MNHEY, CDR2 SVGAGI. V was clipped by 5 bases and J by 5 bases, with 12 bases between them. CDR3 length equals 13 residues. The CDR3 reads CASSRDSNTEAFF. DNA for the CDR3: TGTGCCAGCAGTAGAGACAGTAATACTGAAGCTTTCTTT.

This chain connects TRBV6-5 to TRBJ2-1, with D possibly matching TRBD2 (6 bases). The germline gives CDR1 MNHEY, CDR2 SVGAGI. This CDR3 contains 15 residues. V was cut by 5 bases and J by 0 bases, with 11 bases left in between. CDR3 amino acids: CASSHGGDSYNEQFF. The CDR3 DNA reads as TGTGCCAGCAGTCACGGGGGTGACTCCTACAATGAGCAGTTCTTC.

CDR3 DNA: TGCGCCAGCAGCCAGCTTACATCACAGCAACGCTCCTACGAGCAGTACTTC. This encodes CASSQLTSQQRSYEQYF. V usage is TRBV4-1 and J usage is TRBJ2-7; D gene uncertain. The CDR3 consists of 17 residues. In germline, CDR1 is MGHRA, CDR2 YSYEKL. V was clipped by 3 bases and J by 0 bases, with 18 bases between them.

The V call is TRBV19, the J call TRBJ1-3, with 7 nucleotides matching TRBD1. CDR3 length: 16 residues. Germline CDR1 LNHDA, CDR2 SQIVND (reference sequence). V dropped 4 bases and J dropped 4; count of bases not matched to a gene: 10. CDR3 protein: CASSTRGLRSGNTIYF. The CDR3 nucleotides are TGTGCCAGTAGTACAAGGGGGCTAAGGTCGGGAAACACCATATATTTT.

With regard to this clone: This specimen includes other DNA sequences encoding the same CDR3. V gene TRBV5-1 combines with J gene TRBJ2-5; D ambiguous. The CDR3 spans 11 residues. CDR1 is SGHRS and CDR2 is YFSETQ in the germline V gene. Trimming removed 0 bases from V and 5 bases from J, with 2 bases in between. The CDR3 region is CASSLEETQYF. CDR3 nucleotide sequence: TGCGCCAGCAGCTTGGAGGAGACCCAGTACTTC.